These 8 T cell receptor beta chains were sequenced from one sample in a study of shared clonotypes between healthy human individuals. Measured with immunoSEQ multiplex PCR; TCRdb has only the in-frame clones, and not every one. The sample consists of around 600,000 clones, 90% to 95% of them appearing once. The naive CD8 subset, CD45RO-negative cells positively selected for CCR7, excluded terminally differentiated effector memory CD45RA+ cells. Sequencing input: naive CD8+ T cells sorted from blood. These receptor sequences come from a woman aged 25 to 39 in good health.

The chain recombines TRBV5-1 with TRBJ2-1; a possible D gene is TRBD2 (5 bases). The CDR3 extends over 16 amino acids. The V gene's germline CDR1 is SGHRS and CDR2 YFSETQ. The ends were cut back, 0 bases at V and 4 bases at J, with 14 bases in the middle. The CDR3 is CASSLATGSSYNEQFF. CDR3 sequence (DNA): TGCGCCAGCAGCTTGGCCACGGGATCCTCTTACAATGAGCAGTTCTTC.

The V and J genes are TRBV27 and TRBJ2-7; 9 bases fit TRBD2. V shed 6 bases, J shed 0 bases, and the junction held 3 bases outside the gene matches. Germline CDR1 and CDR2: MNHEY and SMNVEV (reference sequence). The CDR3 totals 14 residues. DNA for the CDR3: TGTGCCAGCAGAAGACTAGCGGACTCCTACGAGCAGTACTTC. Translated, it gives CASRRLADSYEQYF.

The chain links TRBV7-8 to TRBJ2-3; TRBD1 might be the D (6 bases). Germline V gene data show CDR1 as SGHVS and CDR2 as FQNEAQ. V was trimmed by 10 bases and J by 2 bases, leaving 22 bases between them. The CDR3 totals 16 residues. The CDR3 here is CATTYSQGFYTDTQYF. In nucleotides, the CDR3 is TGTGCCACCACCTACTCTCAGGGGTTCTACACAGATACGCAGTATTTT.

The chain has TRBV28 and TRBJ2-7; TRBD2 might be the D (5 bases). CDR1 and CDR2 from the germline V gene are MDHEN and SYDVKM. Trimming removed 5 bases from V and 7 bases from J, with 15 bases in between. The CDR3 has 13 residues. CDR3 residues: CASSIRTGGEQYF. The CDR3 nucleotides are TGTGCCAGCAGTATCAGGACGGGCGGGGAGCAGTACTTC.

The V gene is TRBV7-3, the J gene TRBJ1-5; maybe TRBD1 (6 bases). V was clipped by 5 bases and J by 6 bases, with 20 bases between them. The CDR3 extends over 16 amino acids. The V gene's germline CDR1 is SGHTA and CDR2 FQGTGA. The CDR3 DNA reads TGTGCCAGCAGCCCGCATGAGGGGGAGGCGGCTCAGCCCCAGCATTTT. Amino acid sequence: CASSPHEGEAAQPQHF.

V is TRBV7-8 and J is TRBJ1-3; 7 nucleotides align to TRBD1. Germline V CDR1 and CDR2: SGHVS, FQNEAQ. V shed 5 bases and J 0 bases; nucleotides not matched to a gene: 7. The CDR3 covers 16 residues. This chain's CDR3 is CASSAVTGTSGNTIYF. DNA for the CDR3: TGTGCCAGCAGCGCCGTGACAGGGACCTCTGGAAACACCATATATTTT.

The rearrangement joins TRBV7-9 to TRBJ1-5; D is uncertain. The V gene's germline CDR1 is SEHNR and CDR2 FQNEAQ (reference sequence). The CDR3 sequence is 12 residues long. The ends were cut back, 5 bases at V and 6 bases at J, with 8 bases in the middle. The CDR3 loop is CASSGGLQPQHF. CDR3 coding DNA: TGTGCCAGCAGCGGAGGTCTTCAGCCCCAGCATTTT.

This clone was counted between two and nine times. The chain recombines TRBV27 with TRBJ1-5, with D perhaps matching TRBD1 (5 bases). The CDR3 spans 13 residues. Trimming took 10 bases from V and 7 from J, leaving 17 bases between them. Germline V gives CDR1 MNHEY, CDR2 SMNVEV (reference sequence). DNA of the CDR3: TGTGCCATCAAGGGAGGGACGGGGCAGCCCCAGCATTTT. It encodes CAIKGGTGQPQHF.